A selection of T cell receptor beta chains follows, all from one sample in a study of beta chain features in type 1 diabetes. Here immunoSEQ multiplex PCR was the method, and the copy in TCRdb shows in-frame clones only, minus some. The table shows 810,000 or so clones, with around a sixth occurring only once. Sequences were obtained from naive CD4+ T cells from blood. These receptors all come from a woman younger than 30 in good health. Both conserved end residues are part of each CDR3. A D gene is named only where the DNA matches it firmly. The size of a clone is reported for some rows only, either as once, few or many, or as a class for expanded clones.

j_call: TRBJ2-1; cdr3_length: 17; d_call: TRBD2; v_call: TRBV14; clone_size: .; cdr3_aa: CASSQFSSGRAFNEQFF; cdr3_nt: TGTGCCAGCAGCCAATTTTCTAGCGGGAGGGCGTTTAATGAGCAGTTCTTC
j_call: TRBJ2-7; cdr3_length: 13; d_call: TRBD1; v_call: TRBV18; clone_size: few; cdr3_aa: CASSRDRLYEQYF; cdr3_nt: TGTGCCAGCTCAAGGGACAGGCTCTACGAGCAGTACTTC
j_call: TRBJ2-7; cdr3_length: 13; d_call: .; v_call: TRBV28; clone_size: few; cdr3_aa: CASSSGAGYEQYF; cdr3_nt: TGTGCCAGCAGTTCAGGGGCTGGCTACGAGCAGTACTTC
j_call: TRBJ1-2; cdr3_length: 16; d_call: TRBD1; v_call: TRBV18; clone_size: .; cdr3_aa: CASSLQTGTAPYGYTF; cdr3_nt: TGTGCCAGCTCACTCCAAACCGGGACAGCTCCCTATGGCTACACCTTC
j_call: TRBJ2-3; cdr3_length: 13; d_call: .; v_call: TRBV7-9; clone_size: .; cdr3_aa: CASSLVGTDTQYF; cdr3_nt: TGTGCCAGCAGCTTAGTAGGCACAGATACGCAGTATTTT
j_call: TRBJ2-5; cdr3_length: 16; d_call: TRBD2; v_call: TRBV7-2; clone_size: .; cdr3_aa: CASSLAGGRGRETQYF; cdr3_nt: TGTGCCAGCAGCTTAGCGGGCGGGAGAGGCAGGGAGACCCAGTACTTC
j_call: TRBJ2-6; cdr3_length: 16; d_call: TRBD1; v_call: TRBV11-2; clone_size: .; cdr3_aa: CASSRRTGAGANVLTF; cdr3_nt: TGTGCCAGCAGCAGAAGGACAGGGGCTGGGGCCAACGTCCTGACTTTC
j_call: TRBJ1-1; cdr3_length: 15; d_call: .; v_call: TRBV13; clone_size: .; cdr3_aa: CASSLLDFGFTEAFF; cdr3_nt: TGTGCCAGCAGCTTATTGGATTTCGGTTTTACTGAAGCTTTCTTT
j_call: TRBJ2-1; cdr3_length: 15; d_call: .; v_call: TRBV5-4; clone_size: .; cdr3_aa: CASSFGPSSYNEQFF; cdr3_nt: TGTGCCAGCAGCTTTGGGCCCAGCTCCTACAATGAGCAGTTCTTC
j_call: TRBJ2-3; cdr3_length: 14; d_call: TRBD1; v_call: TRBV6-1; clone_size: .; cdr3_aa: CASNYRGRTDTQYF; cdr3_nt: TGTGCCAGCAATTACAGGGGGCGGACAGATACGCAGTATTTT